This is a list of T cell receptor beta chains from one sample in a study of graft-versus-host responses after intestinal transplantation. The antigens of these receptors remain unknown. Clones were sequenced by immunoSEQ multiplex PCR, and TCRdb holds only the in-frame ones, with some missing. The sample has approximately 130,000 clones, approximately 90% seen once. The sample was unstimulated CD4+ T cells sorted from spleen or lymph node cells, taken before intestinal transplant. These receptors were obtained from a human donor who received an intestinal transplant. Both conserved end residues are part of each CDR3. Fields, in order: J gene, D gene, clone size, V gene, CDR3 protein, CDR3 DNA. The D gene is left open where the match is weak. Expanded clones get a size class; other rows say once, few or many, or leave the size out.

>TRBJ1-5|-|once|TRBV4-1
CASSHINQPQHF
TGCGCCAGCAGCCACATTAATCAGCCCCAGCATTTT
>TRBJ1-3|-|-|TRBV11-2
CASSLAVISGNTIYF
TGTGCCAGCAGCTTAGCTGTGATCTCTGGAAACACCATATATTTT
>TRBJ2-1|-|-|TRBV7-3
CASSSRVSSYNEQFF
TGTGCCAGCAGCTCCAGGGTCAGCTCCTACAATGAGCAGTTCTTC
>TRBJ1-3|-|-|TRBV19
CASRPGGLASGNTIYF
TGTGCCAGTAGGCCGGGGGGACTGGCCTCTGGAAACACCATATATTTT
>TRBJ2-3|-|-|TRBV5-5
CASSFYPGKGFTDTQYF
TGTGCCAGCAGCTTCTACCCAGGGAAGGGGTTCACAGATACGCAGTATTTT
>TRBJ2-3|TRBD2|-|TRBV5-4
CASSFSGGNTDTQYF
TGTGCCAGCAGCTTTAGCGGGGGAAACACAGATACGCAGTATTTT
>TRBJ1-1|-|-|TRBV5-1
CASSLVRRAEAFF
TGCGCCAGCAGCTTGGTCCGACGAGCTGAAGCTTTCTTT
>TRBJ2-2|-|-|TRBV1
CTSSPPPGQGTAGELFF
TGCACCAGCAGCCCACCACCGGGACAGGGGACGGCCGGGGAGCTGTTTTTT
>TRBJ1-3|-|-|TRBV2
CATRRGREDTIYF
TGTGCCACCCGGCGGGGGAGGGAGGACACCATATATTTT
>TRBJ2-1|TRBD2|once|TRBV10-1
CASKASGGDEQFF
TGCGCCAGCAAGGCTAGCGGGGGTGATGAGCAGTTCTTC
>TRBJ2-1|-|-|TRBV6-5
CASRGGFTGDEQFF
TGTGCCAGTCGGGGGGGATTTACAGGGGATGAGCAGTTCTTC
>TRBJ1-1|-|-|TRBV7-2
CASSPRWGMEAFF
TGTGCCAGCAGCCCTCGTTGGGGAATGGAGGCTTTCTTT
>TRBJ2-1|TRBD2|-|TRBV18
CASSRTAGGPSLSSYNEQFF
TGTGCCAGCTCTCGAACAGCGGGGGGGCCCTCATTAAGCTCCTACAATGAGCAGTTCTTC
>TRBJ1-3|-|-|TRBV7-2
CASSPTVRNTIYF
TGTGCCAGCAGCCCGACAGTCAGAAACACCATATATTTT
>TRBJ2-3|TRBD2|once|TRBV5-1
CASSLANGGADTQYF
TGCGCCAGCAGCTTGGCCAACGGGGGGGCAGATACGCAGTATTTT
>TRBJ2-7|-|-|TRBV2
CASSERGRSGEQYF
TGTGCCAGCAGCGAAAGGGGCCGTAGTGGCGAGCAGTACTTC
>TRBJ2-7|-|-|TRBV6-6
CASGGHSAEQYF
TGTGCCAGCGGGGGACATTCCGCCGAGCAGTACTTC
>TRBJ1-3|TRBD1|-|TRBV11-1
CASSFAGQDSGNTIYF
TGTGCCAGCAGCTTCGCGGGACAGGACTCTGGAAACACCATATATTTT
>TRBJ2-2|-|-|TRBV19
CATSIGVQTGELFF
TGTGCCACCTCAATTGGCGTACAGACCGGGGAGCTGTTTTTT
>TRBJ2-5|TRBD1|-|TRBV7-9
CASSPITGGQETQYF
TGTGCCAGCAGCCCAATCACAGGGGGCCAAGAGACCCAGTACTTC
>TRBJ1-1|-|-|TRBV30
CAWSVPPDNTEAFF
TGTGCCTGGAGTGTACCCCCAGATAACACTGAAGCTTTCTTT
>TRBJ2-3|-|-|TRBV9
CASSPAFGVRDTQYF
TGTGCCAGCAGCCCGGCTTTCGGCGTACGGGATACGCAGTATTTT
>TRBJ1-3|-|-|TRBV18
CASSMAVGSSGNTIYF
TGTGCCAGCTCAATGGCAGTGGGATCCTCTGGAAACACCATATATTTT
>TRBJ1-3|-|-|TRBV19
CASSPAGNTIYF
TGTGCCAGTAGCCCAGCTGGAAACACCATATATTTT
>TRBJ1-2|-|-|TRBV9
CASNNQRGHRGYTF
TGTGCCAGCAACAACCAACGGGGTCATCGGGGCTACACCTTC
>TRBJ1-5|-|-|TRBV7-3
CASSPGANQPQHF
TGTGCCAGCAGCCCCGGAGCCAATCAGCCCCAGCATTTT
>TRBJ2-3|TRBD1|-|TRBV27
CASSHQGASTDTQYF
TGTGCCAGCAGCCACCAGGGGGCTAGCACAGATACGCAGTATTTT
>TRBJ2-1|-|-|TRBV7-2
CASSLDSRVGEQFF
TGTGCCAGCAGTTTGGACTCCAGGGTGGGTGAGCAGTTCTTC
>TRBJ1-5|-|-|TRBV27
CASSYRASGPQHF
TGTGCCAGCAGTTACAGGGCTAGCGGGCCCCAGCATTTT
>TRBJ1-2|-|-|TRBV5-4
CASTPSKGNGYTF
TGTGCCAGCACCCCGTCAAAGGGGAATGGCTACACCTTC
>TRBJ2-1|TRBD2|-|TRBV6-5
CASSYRGLAGGNEQFF
TGTGCCAGCAGTTACCGCGGACTAGCGGGGGGCAATGAGCAGTTCTTC
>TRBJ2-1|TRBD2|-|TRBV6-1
CASSATSGGKNEQFF
TGTGCCAGCAGCGCGACTAGCGGGGGGAAGAATGAGCAGTTCTTC
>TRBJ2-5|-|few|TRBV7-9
CASSLAVQEGVGQETQYF
TGTGCCAGCAGCTTAGCGGTCCAGGAAGGGGTCGGCCAAGAGACCCAGTACTTC
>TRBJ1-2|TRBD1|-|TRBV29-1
CSAAPTGMEGYTF
TGCAGCGCCGCACCGACAGGGATGGAGGGCTACACCTTC
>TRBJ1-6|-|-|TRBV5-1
CASSPRDRDNSPLHF
TGCGCCAGCAGCCCGCGGGACCGCGATAATTCACCCCTCCACTTT
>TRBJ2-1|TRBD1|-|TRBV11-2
CASSTQGTAYNEQFF
TGTGCCAGCAGCACACAGGGGACCGCCTACAATGAGCAGTTCTTC
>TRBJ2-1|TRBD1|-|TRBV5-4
CASSLGGRDRSYNEQFF
TGTGCCAGCAGCTTAGGTGGCCGGGACAGGAGCTACAATGAGCAGTTCTTC
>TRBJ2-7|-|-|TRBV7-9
CASSLAGAGEQYF
TGTGCCAGCAGCTTAGCGGGGGCCGGCGAGCAGTACTTC
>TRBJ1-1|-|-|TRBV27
CASSLEEGVPQAFF
TGTGCCAGCAGTTTAGAGGAGGGGGTTCCCCAAGCTTTCTTT
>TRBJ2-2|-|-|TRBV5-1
CASSLRGGTGELFF
TGCGCCAGCAGCCTCAGGGGAGGGACCGGGGAGCTGTTTTTT
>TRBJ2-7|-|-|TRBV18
CASSPDRSSYEQYF
TGTGCCAGCTCACCGGACAGATCGAGCTACGAGCAGTACTTC
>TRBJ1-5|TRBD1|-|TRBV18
CASSETGRQPQHF
TGTGCCAGCTCAGAGACAGGGCGGCAGCCCCAGCATTTT
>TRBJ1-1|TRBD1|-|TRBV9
CASSPGTVSNTEAFF
TGTGCCAGCAGCCCCGGGACAGTAAGTAACACTGAAGCTTTCTTT
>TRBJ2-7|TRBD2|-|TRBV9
CASSVAPVPTGTTYEQYF
TGTGCCAGCAGCGTAGCCCCTGTGCCAACCGGGACTACCTACGAGCAGTACTTC
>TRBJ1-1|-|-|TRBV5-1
CASSYFTGNTEAFF
TGCGCCAGCAGCTATTTTACAGGGAACACTGAAGCTTTCTTT
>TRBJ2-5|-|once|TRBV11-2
CASSFARQETQYF
TGTGCCAGCAGCTTTGCCCGACAAGAGACCCAGTACTTC
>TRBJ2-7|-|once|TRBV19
CASMDILDDEQYF
TGTGCCAGCATGGATATCCTAGACGACGAGCAGTACTTC
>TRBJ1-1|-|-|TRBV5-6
CASSWGTEAFF
TGTGCCAGCAGCTGGGGGACTGAAGCTTTCTTT
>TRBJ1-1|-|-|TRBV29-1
CSVREGAEAFF
TGCAGCGTTAGAGAGGGCGCTGAAGCTTTCTTT
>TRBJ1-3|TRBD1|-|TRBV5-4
CASSIRTGGALGGGNTIYF
TGTGCCAGCAGCATTCGGACAGGGGGCGCGCTGGGGGGAGGAAACACCATATATTTT
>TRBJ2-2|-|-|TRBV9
CASSVVVGSNTGELFF
TGTGCCAGCAGCGTAGTGGTAGGTTCGAACACCGGGGAGCTGTTTTTT
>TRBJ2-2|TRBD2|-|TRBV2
CASTGLAGSAGELFF
TGTGCCAGCACCGGACTAGCGGGGTCGGCCGGGGAGCTGTTTTTT
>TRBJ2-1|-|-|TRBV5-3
CARSAGSRNNEQFF
TGTGCCAGAAGCGCGGGTAGTCGGAACAATGAGCAGTTCTTC
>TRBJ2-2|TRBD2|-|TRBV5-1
CASSFIAGGPGELFF
TGCGCCAGCAGCTTTATAGCGGGGGGCCCCGGGGAGCTGTTTTTT
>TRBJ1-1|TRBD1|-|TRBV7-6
CASSLDRDTEAFF
TGTGCCAGCAGCCTGGACAGGGACACTGAAGCTTTCTTT
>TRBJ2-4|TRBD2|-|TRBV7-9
CASSLDPGLAGANIQYF
TGTGCCAGCAGCTTAGATCCGGGACTAGCGGGGGCAAACATTCAGTACTTC
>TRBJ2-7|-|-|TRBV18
CASSLTVGPYEQYF
TGTGCCAGCTCACTGACAGTGGGGCCCTACGAGCAGTACTTC
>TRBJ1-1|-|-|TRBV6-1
CASSEPPPAFF
TGTGCCAGCAGTGAGCCACCCCCGGCTTTCTTT
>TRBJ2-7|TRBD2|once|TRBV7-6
CASSLGLAGGLTDYEQYF
TGTGCCAGCAGCTTAGGGCTAGCGGGGGGACTAACGGACTACGAGCAGTACTTC